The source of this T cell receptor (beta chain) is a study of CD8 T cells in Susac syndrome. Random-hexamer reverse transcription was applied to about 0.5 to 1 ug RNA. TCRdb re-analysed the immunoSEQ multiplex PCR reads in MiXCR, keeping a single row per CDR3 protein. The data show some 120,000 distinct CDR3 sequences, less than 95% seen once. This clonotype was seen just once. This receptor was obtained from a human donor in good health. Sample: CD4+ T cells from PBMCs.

Here the CDR3 DNA reads TGTGCCAGCAGCTTGATGGGGATTCGCACAGATACGCAGTATTTT. It is translated as CASSLMGIRTDTQYF. This chain joins TRBV5-8 and TRBJ2-3, with D uncertain. The CDR3 length is 15 residues. Germline-derived CDR1 and CDR2 are SGHTS and YDEGEE. Between the trimmed V and J ends, which lost 1 base and 1 base, there was a span of 10 bases.